Listed below are T cell receptor beta chains from one sample, sequenced in a study of T cell responses to AZD1222 COVID-19 vaccine. The method was immunoSEQ multiplex PCR; TCRdb's version includes in-frame clones alone and lacks a portion of them. The sample records approximately 160,000 clones, 85% to 95% being singletons. Specimen: peripheral blood, collected 28 days after the second AZD1222 dose. Receptor source: an adult who received the AZD1222 COVID-19 vaccine. The CDR3 runs from the conserved cysteine through the conserved F or W. Fields, in order: clone size, CDR3 length, D gene, V gene, J gene, CDR3 protein, CDR3 DNA. The D gene is left open where the match is weak. Expanded clones get a size class; other rows say once, few or many, or leave the size out.

clone size: -; CDR3 length: 15; D gene: -; V gene: TRBV5-6; J gene: TRBJ2-3; CDR3 protein: CASSFGPGNTDTQYF; CDR3 DNA: -
clone size: -; CDR3 length: 11; D gene: -; V gene: TRBV29-1; J gene: TRBJ1-1; CDR3 protein: CSVFFPTEAFF; CDR3 DNA: TGCAGCGTTTTCTTTCCCACTGAAGCTTTCTTT
clone size: -; CDR3 length: 13; D gene: -; V gene: TRBV7-2; J gene: TRBJ1-2; CDR3 protein: CASSSTGWDGYTF; CDR3 DNA: TGTGCCAGCAGCTCCACAGGATGGGATGGCTACACCTTC
clone size: once; CDR3 length: 14; D gene: TRBD1; V gene: TRBV10-1; J gene: TRBJ1-2; CDR3 protein: CASSPHRDSYGYTF; CDR3 DNA: TGCGCCAGCAGTCCCCACCGGGACAGCTATGGCTACACCTTC
clone size: -; CDR3 length: 12; D gene: -; V gene: TRBV7-8; J gene: TRBJ2-4; CDR3 protein: CASSPRRDIQYF; CDR3 DNA: TGTGCCAGCAGCCCAAGACGCGACATTCAGTACTTC
clone size: once; CDR3 length: 13; D gene: TRBD2; V gene: TRBV7-2; J gene: TRBJ2-7; CDR3 protein: CASSVREDYEQYF; CDR3 DNA: TGTGCCAGCAGCGTCCGGGAGGACTACGAGCAGTACTTC
clone size: -; CDR3 length: 13; D gene: -; V gene: TRBV5-1; J gene: TRBJ2-5; CDR3 protein: CASSYRAEGTQYF; CDR3 DNA: TGCGCCAGCAGCTACAGGGCCGAGGGGACCCAGTACTTC
clone size: -; CDR3 length: 15; D gene: -; V gene: TRBV28; J gene: TRBJ1-2; CDR3 protein: CASSPTRGDNYGYTF; CDR3 DNA: TGTGCCAGCAGTCCCACACGTGGAGATAACTATGGCTACACCTTC
clone size: -; CDR3 length: 15; D gene: -; V gene: TRBV5-6; J gene: TRBJ2-6; CDR3 protein: CASSLKGTGANVLTF; CDR3 DNA: TGTGCCAGCAGCTTGAAAGGCACCGGGGCCAACGTCCTGACTTTC
clone size: once; CDR3 length: 16; D gene: -; V gene: TRBV6-5; J gene: TRBJ1-1; CDR3 protein: CASSYRPRAGDTEAFF; CDR3 DNA: TGTGCCAGCAGTTACCGGCCTAGGGCCGGGGACACTGAAGCTTTCTTT
clone size: -; CDR3 length: 13; D gene: -; V gene: TRBV14; J gene: TRBJ1-1; CDR3 protein: CASSPQMNTEAFF; CDR3 DNA: TGTGCCAGCAGCCCGCAAATGAACACTGAAGCTTTCTTT
clone size: -; CDR3 length: 14; D gene: -; V gene: TRBV28; J gene: TRBJ1-2; CDR3 protein: CASSPRTGVGGYTF; CDR3 DNA: TGTGCCAGCAGTCCGAGGACGGGTGTGGGTGGCTACACCTTC
clone size: -; CDR3 length: 15; D gene: -; V gene: TRBV28; J gene: TRBJ2-2; CDR3 protein: CASSSPGTATGELFF; CDR3 DNA: TGTGCCAGCAGCTCGCCCGGGACGGCCACCGGGGAGCTGTTTTTT
clone size: -; CDR3 length: 14; D gene: -; V gene: TRBV6-2/TRBV6-3; J gene: TRBJ2-2; CDR3 protein: CASSYGGNTGELFF; CDR3 DNA: TGTGCCAGCAGTTACGGTGGAAACACCGGGGAGCTGTTTTTT
clone size: -; CDR3 length: 16; D gene: TRBD1; V gene: TRBV7-2; J gene: TRBJ1-2; CDR3 protein: CASSAGTGGGNYGYTF; CDR3 DNA: TGTGCCAGCAGCGCCGGGACAGGGGGTGGCAACTATGGCTACACCTTC
clone size: -; CDR3 length: 16; D gene: -; V gene: TRBV5-1; J gene: TRBJ1-1; CDR3 protein: CASSLGGAGGNTEAFF; CDR3 DNA: TGCGCCAGCAGCTTGGGGGGGGCCGGTGGGAACACTGAAGCTTTCTTT
clone size: -; CDR3 length: 17; D gene: TRBD2; V gene: TRBV7-8; J gene: TRBJ2-7; CDR3 protein: CASSQSPGLAALYEQYF; CDR3 DNA: TGTGCCAGCAGCCAGAGTCCGGGACTAGCGGCCCTCTACGAGCAGTACTTC
clone size: -; CDR3 length: 15; D gene: -; V gene: TRBV7-9; J gene: TRBJ2-7; CDR3 protein: CASSPTGPGSYEQYF; CDR3 DNA: TGTGCCAGCAGCCCTACAGGGCCTGGGTCCTACGAGCAGTACTTC
clone size: -; CDR3 length: 12; D gene: -; V gene: TRBV6-1; J gene: TRBJ1-2; CDR3 protein: CASSEAGGGYTF; CDR3 DNA: TGTGCCAGCAGTGAAGCCGGGGGCGGCTACACCTTC
clone size: few; CDR3 length: 17; D gene: TRBD2; V gene: TRBV7-8; J gene: TRBJ2-3; CDR3 protein: CASSPWGRGREPDTQYF; CDR3 DNA: TGTGCCAGCAGCCCGTGGGGTCGCGGGAGGGAACCAGATACGCAGTATTTT
clone size: once; CDR3 length: 14; D gene: -; V gene: TRBV4-3; J gene: TRBJ2-7; CDR3 protein: CASSQVIRPYEQYF; CDR3 DNA: TGCGCCAGCAGCCAAGTAATCCGTCCGTACGAGCAGTACTTC
clone size: -; CDR3 length: 14; D gene: -; V gene: TRBV27; J gene: TRBJ2-5; CDR3 protein: CASSLAGYQETQYF; CDR3 DNA: TGTGCCAGCAGTTTAGCAGGGTACCAAGAGACCCAGTACTTC
clone size: -; CDR3 length: 12; D gene: TRBD2; V gene: TRBV7-2; J gene: TRBJ2-5; CDR3 protein: CASSFPGGTQYF; CDR3 DNA: TGTGCCAGCAGCTTCCCGGGGGGGACCCAGTACTTC
clone size: -; CDR3 length: 14; D gene: -; V gene: TRBV5-1; J gene: TRBJ2-1; CDR3 protein: CASSLGQAGDEQFF; CDR3 DNA: TGCGCCAGCAGCTTGGGACAGGCCGGGGATGAGCAGTTCTTC
clone size: -; CDR3 length: 15; D gene: TRBD2; V gene: TRBV5-6; J gene: TRBJ2-1; CDR3 protein: CASSLRLAALTEQFF; CDR3 DNA: TGTGCCAGCAGCTTGCGACTAGCGGCCCTGACCGAGCAGTTCTTC
clone size: -; CDR3 length: 12; D gene: -; V gene: TRBV7-9; J gene: TRBJ2-7; CDR3 protein: CASSFRENEQYF; CDR3 DNA: TGTGCCAGCAGCTTTCGGGAAAACGAGCAGTACTTC
clone size: -; CDR3 length: 17; D gene: -; V gene: TRBV9; J gene: TRBJ1-2; CDR3 protein: CASSVGLGTKANYGYTF; CDR3 DNA: TGTGCCAGCAGCGTAGGCCTCGGTACCAAAGCTAACTATGGCTACACCTTC
clone size: -; CDR3 length: 15; D gene: -; V gene: TRBV11-3; J gene: TRBJ1-1; CDR3 protein: CASSLGAGTNTEAFF; CDR3 DNA: TGTGCCAGCAGCCTGGGGGCAGGGACGAACACTGAAGCTTTCTTT
clone size: -; CDR3 length: 12; D gene: -; V gene: TRBV27; J gene: TRBJ2-1; CDR3 protein: CASSPLGREQFF; CDR3 DNA: TGTGCCAGCAGTCCTCTAGGGCGTGAGCAGTTCTTC
clone size: -; CDR3 length: 14; D gene: -; V gene: TRBV9; J gene: TRBJ1-4; CDR3 protein: CASSSGAPNEKLFF; CDR3 DNA: TGTGCCAGCAGCTCAGGGGCCCCTAATGAAAAACTGTTTTTT
clone size: -; CDR3 length: 13; D gene: -; V gene: TRBV27; J gene: TRBJ2-1; CDR3 protein: CASSFHLLEEQFF; CDR3 DNA: TGTGCCAGCAGTTTCCACCTTCTAGAGGAGCAGTTCTTC
clone size: once; CDR3 length: 14; D gene: -; V gene: TRBV6-4; J gene: TRBJ2-2; CDR3 protein: CASSEGVYTGELFF; CDR3 DNA: TGTGCCAGCAGTGAGGGGGTTTACACCGGGGAGCTGTTTTTT
clone size: -; CDR3 length: 16; D gene: -; V gene: TRBV2; J gene: TRBJ2-1; CDR3 protein: CASSGYSGRSYNEQFF; CDR3 DNA: TGTGCCAGCAGTGGGTATAGCGGAAGATCCTACAATGAGCAGTTCTTC
clone size: -; CDR3 length: 13; D gene: -; V gene: TRBV30; J gene: TRBJ2-5; CDR3 protein: CAWSVGQRETQYF; CDR3 DNA: TGTGCCTGGAGTGTTGGGCAGAGAGAGACCCAGTACTTC
clone size: -; CDR3 length: 18; D gene: -; V gene: TRBV6-1; J gene: TRBJ2-2; CDR3 protein: CASSEGGWPMVNTGELFF; CDR3 DNA: TGTGCCAGCAGTGAAGGGGGGTGGCCAATGGTAAACACCGGGGAGCTGTTTTTT
clone size: -; CDR3 length: 13; D gene: -; V gene: TRBV5-1; J gene: TRBJ1-1; CDR3 protein: CASSWVQGTEAFF; CDR3 DNA: TGCGCCAGCTCCTGGGTCCAGGGCACTGAAGCTTTCTTT
clone size: -; CDR3 length: 15; D gene: -; V gene: TRBV10-1; J gene: TRBJ2-7; CDR3 protein: CATSSGPLPSYEQYF; CDR3 DNA: TGCGCCACCTCCAGCGGGCCTCTACCTTCCTACGAGCAGTACTTC
clone size: -; CDR3 length: 13; D gene: -; V gene: TRBV11-3; J gene: TRBJ1-5; CDR3 protein: CASSKASNQPQHF; CDR3 DNA: TGTGCCAGCAGCAAGGCCAGCAATCAGCCCCAGCATTTT
clone size: once; CDR3 length: 12; D gene: -; V gene: TRBV5-1; J gene: TRBJ2-1; CDR3 protein: CASSLGHNEQFF; CDR3 DNA: TGCGCCAGCAGCTTGGGTCACAATGAGCAGTTCTTC
clone size: -; CDR3 length: 13; D gene: -; V gene: TRBV18; J gene: TRBJ1-2; CDR3 protein: CASSPDANYGYTF; CDR3 DNA: TGTGCCAGCTCACCGGATGCTAACTATGGCTACACCTTC
clone size: -; CDR3 length: 12; D gene: -; V gene: TRBV6-6; J gene: TRBJ2-1; CDR3 protein: CASSPFGDEQFF; CDR3 DNA: TGTGCCAGCAGTCCCTTCGGGGATGAGCAGTTCTTC
clone size: -; CDR3 length: 15; D gene: TRBD2; V gene: TRBV4-1; J gene: TRBJ2-1; CDR3 protein: CASSRGLAEYNEQFF; CDR3 DNA: TGCGCCAGCAGCAGGGGACTAGCGGAATACAATGAGCAGTTCTTC
clone size: -; CDR3 length: 13; D gene: -; V gene: TRBV28; J gene: TRBJ2-1; CDR3 protein: CASRLEWENEQFF; CDR3 DNA: TGTGCCAGCAGACTAGAGTGGGAAAATGAGCAGTTCTTC
clone size: -; CDR3 length: 15; D gene: -; V gene: TRBV2; J gene: TRBJ2-3; CDR3 protein: CASSEALDPTDTQYF; CDR3 DNA: TGTGCCAGCAGTGAAGCGCTCGACCCCACAGATACGCAGTATTTT
clone size: -; CDR3 length: 14; D gene: TRBD2; V gene: TRBV29-1; J gene: TRBJ2-1; CDR3 protein: CSVLPLAGVNEQFF; CDR3 DNA: TGCAGCGTTCTTCCCCTAGCGGGAGTTAATGAGCAGTTCTTC
clone size: -; CDR3 length: 16; D gene: -; V gene: TRBV7-8; J gene: TRBJ1-5; CDR3 protein: CASSLEGGRGRQPQHF; CDR3 DNA: TGTGCCAGCAGCTTAGAGGGGGGACGGGGTCGTCAGCCCCAGCATTTT
clone size: few; CDR3 length: 14; D gene: -; V gene: TRBV19; J gene: TRBJ2-7; CDR3 protein: CASSIAPAPYEQYF; CDR3 DNA: TGTGCCAGTAGTATAGCCCCCGCACCCTACGAGCAGTACTTC
clone size: -; CDR3 length: 14; D gene: -; V gene: TRBV5-1; J gene: TRBJ2-3; CDR3 protein: CASSVGEATDTQYF; CDR3 DNA: TGCGCCAGCAGCGTTGGGGAGGCCACAGATACGCAGTATTTT
clone size: -; CDR3 length: 14; D gene: -; V gene: TRBV6-5; J gene: TRBJ2-7; CDR3 protein: CASSYSDGPYEQYF; CDR3 DNA: TGTGCCAGCAGTTACTCGGACGGACCCTACGAGCAGTACTTC
clone size: -; CDR3 length: 16; D gene: -; V gene: TRBV4-2; J gene: TRBJ2-1; CDR3 protein: CASSQGDLSSYNEQFF; CDR3 DNA: TGTGCCAGCAGCCAAGGGGACTTAAGCTCCTACAATGAGCAGTTCTTC
clone size: -; CDR3 length: 14; D gene: -; V gene: TRBV5-1; J gene: TRBJ1-4; CDR3 protein: CASSRGQVNEKLFF; CDR3 DNA: TGCGCCAGCAGCCGGGGACAAGTAAATGAAAAACTGTTTTTT
clone size: once; CDR3 length: 14; D gene: -; V gene: TRBV19; J gene: TRBJ1-2; CDR3 protein: CASSILATDYGYTF; CDR3 DNA: TGTGCCAGTAGTATTTTGGCAACTGACTATGGCTACACCTTC
clone size: -; CDR3 length: 14; D gene: TRBD1; V gene: TRBV19; J gene: TRBJ1-2; CDR3 protein: CASSVDRGRNGYTF; CDR3 DNA: TGTGCCAGTAGTGTCGACAGGGGGCGTAATGGCTACACCTTC